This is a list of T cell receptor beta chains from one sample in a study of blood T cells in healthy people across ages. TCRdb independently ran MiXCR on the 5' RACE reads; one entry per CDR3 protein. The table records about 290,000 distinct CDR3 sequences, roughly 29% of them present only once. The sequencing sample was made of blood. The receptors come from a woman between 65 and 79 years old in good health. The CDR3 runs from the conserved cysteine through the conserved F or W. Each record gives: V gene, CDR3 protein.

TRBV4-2	CASSRASSKAGETYEQYF
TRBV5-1	CASSSWSSGGYNEQFF
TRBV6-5	CASSYGGTEALF
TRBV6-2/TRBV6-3	CASIGGGLPTYEQYF
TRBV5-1	CASSFEETQYF
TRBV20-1	CSARASGSLTGELFF
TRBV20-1	CSARGWTSGRVGSYNEQFF
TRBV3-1	CASTAVSGNTIYF
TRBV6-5	CASYSGWGNTIYF
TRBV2	CASSRDFLMGGGEQYF
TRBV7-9	CASSSGTDYSPLHF
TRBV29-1	CSVVGYRRSYEQYF
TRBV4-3	CASSQAGGLGANVLTF
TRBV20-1	CSARVPRSGSQGNEQFF
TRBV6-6	CASSYKKTQYF
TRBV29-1	CSVVGLAGDDEQFF
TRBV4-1	CASSQAGGYQETQYF
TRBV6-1	CASSSGVRRGTEAFF
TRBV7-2	CASSLTGLPLHF
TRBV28	CASSLTEGPGSGFF
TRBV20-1	CMLRPSQNTEAFF
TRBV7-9	CASSVGTTPTDTQYF
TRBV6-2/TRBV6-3	CASSAGGRGYEQYF
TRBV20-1	CSARDGTLPQETQYF
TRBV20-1	CSASPMGRNTEAFF
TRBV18	CASSLTGEGEAFF
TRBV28	CASKLIRTGVNEQFF
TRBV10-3	CAISGTSYNEQFF
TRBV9	CASSVGSPLADLQETQYF
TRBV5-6	CASSFRVTHYSYNEQFF
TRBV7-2	CASSLAGGNNQPQHF
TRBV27	CASSLLVLGNSPLHF
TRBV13	CASSRGRGGEQFF
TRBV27	CASSPGTSGHQETQYF
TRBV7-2	CASSLAGVSHQYF